This TCR beta chain was identified in a study of blood T cells in healthy people across ages. There are 14 residues in the CDR3. Germline values: CDR1 MNHEY, CDR2 SVGEGT. The ends lost 8 bases at V and 2 bases at J; junction bases unmatched: 8. This clonotype was observed a handful of times. Through a sample-barcoded 5' primer and a J-beta primer mix, a second PCR was run for roughly 6 to 11 cycles. Each CDR3 protein gets one entry after TCRdb re-called the 5' RACE reads with MiXCR. Of about 1 million distinct CDR3 sequences in the sample, approximately 26% were seen once. These data were also reused for a study on T cells of mothers and their children.

Sequencing was carried out using blood. The receptor was derived from a girl aged 2 to 9 in good health. This chain links TRBV6-2 or TRBV6-3 with TRBJ2-7, with 8 bases aligning to TRBD2. DNA for the CDR3: TGTGCCAGCGAGCGTGGACTAGCTCCCTACGAGCAGTACTTC. Protein: CASERGLAPYEQYF.